Here is one T cell receptor (beta chain) with its context. The sample comes from a study of blood T cell repertoires in COVID-19. About the study: Sources were T cells, B-cell-depleted T cells, or PBMCs; the material itself was cDNA or gDNA.

Sequenced by immunoSEQ multiplex PCR; TCRdb stores in-frame clones only, minus some. The sample lists 100,000 or so clones; roughly 92% were seen once. Sample: peripheral blood. The TCR comes from a man aged 50-60 years with active COVID-19.

The CDR3 is CASSHASGRAYNEQFF. CDR3 bases: TGTGCCAGCAGCCACGCTTCGGGGAGAGCCTACAATGAGCAGTTCTTC. This chain links TRBV3-1 (or the pseudogene TRBV3-2) with TRBJ2-1; a weak D match, TRBD2 (5 bases). V lost 3 bases, J lost 2 bases, and 14 bases lay in between. The CDR3 has 16 amino acids. Germline V CDR1 and CDR2: LGHDT, YNNKEL (reference sequence).